A selection of T cell receptor beta chains follows, all from one sample in a study of blood T cell repertoires in COVID-19. Clones were read by immunoSEQ multiplex PCR, and TCRdb kept only the in-frame ones, dropping some. This sample has roughly 670,000 clones, with more than 80% found just once. Material for sequencing was peripheral blood. The receptor set was obtained from a woman between 18 and 29 years old with acute or convalescent COVID-19. The conserved cysteine and the conserved F or W are not part of the CDR3 here. Each record gives: D gene, V gene, J gene, CDR3 protein. The D gene is left open where the match is weak.

>NA|TRBV19|TRBJ1-5
ASSIVQASNQPQH
>NA|TRBV14|TRBJ1-2
ASSSNLWGQGGYT
>TRBD1|TRBV11-2|TRBJ1-3
ASSPGTGSSGNTIY
>NA|TRBV13|TRBJ1-6
ASSGGGRGLYNSPLH
>TRBD1|TRBV28|TRBJ1-2
ASSLSRGHGYT
>TRBD1|TRBV19|TRBJ1-2
ASSPETGVGNYGYT
>NA|TRBV12-5|TRBJ1-2
ATQDGNNYGYT
>NA|TRBV14|TRBJ1-6
ASSLLDERSPLH
>TRBD1|TRBV7-9|TRBJ1-2
ASSETGSYGYT
>TRBD1|TRBV5-8|TRBJ1-5
ASRTDRGGNQPQH
>TRBD1|TRBV30|TRBJ1-1
ARLPRQGGLEAF
>NA|TRBV27|TRBJ1-5
ASSFSAEGNQPQH
>NA|TRBV7-9|TRBJ2-7
ASSHTGGSVYEQY
>NA|TRBV14|TRBJ1-1
ASSPLRVNTEAF
>TRBD1|TRBV6-6|TRBJ1-2
ASREQGAPGGYT
>NA|TRBV10-3|TRBJ1-2
AISDGEPRRGYT
>TRBD1|TRBV3-1/TRBV3-2|TRBJ1-2
ASSRRDRDNYGYT
>TRBD1|TRBV30|TRBJ1-2
AWIPGQGQNGYT
>TRBD2|TRBV30|TRBJ2-3
AWSVTSGGFTDTQY
>TRBD1|TRBV18|TRBJ2-3
ASSPPGQGSKDTQY
>TRBD2|TRBV6-4|TRBJ2-3
ASSEASGSTDTQY
>NA|TRBV2|TRBJ1-1
ASSEILQGGTEAF
>NA|TRBV24-1|TRBJ2-3
ATSDPREGGAVSDTQY
>TRBD1|TRBV6-5|TRBJ1-2
ASTTRGRINGYT
>TRBD1|TRBV19|TRBJ1-6
ASSIMHDGRGHSGPLH
>TRBD1|TRBV18|TRBJ1-5
ASSPDRVGTQPQH
>NA|TRBV19|TRBJ1-2
ASSLGENDGYT
>TRBD1|TRBV28|TRBJ1-2
ASSLQGGRGYT
>NA|TRBV7-2|TRBJ1-3
ASSPAGVGNTIY
>NA|TRBV25-1|TRBJ2-7
ASSEYFPTGSYEQY
>NA|TRBV6-6|TRBJ1-2
ASSRGGDYGYT
>NA|TRBV15|TRBJ1-1
ATSREDIGITEAF
>NA|TRBV5-1|TRBJ1-3
ASSFRGAGNTIY
>TRBD2|TRBV7-2|TRBJ2-7
ASSTLGGTYEQY
>NA|TRBV6-5|TRBJ1-5
ATSRNREGNQPQH
>NA|TRBV5-6|TRBJ1-1
ASSFGAAAEAF
>NA|TRBV7-9|TRBJ1-4
ASSLETGLNEKLF
>NA|TRBV12-5|TRBJ1-2
ASGFEVYGYT
>TRBD2|TRBV2|TRBJ2-1
ASPGRDEQF
>TRBD2|TRBV3-1/TRBV3-2|TRBJ2-3
ASSQGPSGGTDTQY